This TCR beta chain was identified in a study of CD8 T cells in ankylosing spondylitis. Whole-study results and caveats: There was a TCR beta motif, made of several highly homologous variants, that appeared characteristic of ankylosing spondylitis blood.

The CDR3 is 14 amino acids. Trimming removed 4 bases from V and 2 bases from J, with 11 bases in between. From germline, CDR1 is MGHDK and CDR2 SYGVNS. TCRdb recomputed calls from the 5' RACE reads with MiXCR, one row per CDR3 protein. The sample lists more than 500,000 distinct CDR3 sequences, roughly 5.3% occurring once. This clonotype was seen many times. What it binds is not known. This TCR was recovered from a male donor with ankylosing spondylitis. Input material: blood, either unsorted or a sorted T cell fraction (not recorded which). The gene calls are TRBV25-1 and TRBJ2-5, with a tentative D call TRBD2 (6 bases). This CDR3 reads CASSVRAGQETQYF. Written as DNA, the CDR3 is TGTGCCAGCAGTGTGCGAGCGGGTCAAGAGACCCAGTACTTC.